These 20 T cell receptor beta chains originate from one sample sequenced in a study of blood T cell repertoires in COVID-19. The repertoire was sequenced with immunoSEQ multiplex PCR; TCRdb's copy has only in-frame clones and lacks some. The sample lists some 150,000 clones, roughly 84% occurring once. The sequenced sample was peripheral blood. These receptors all come from a woman aged 45-59 years in a cohort sampled during active or convalescent COVID-19.

The chain combines TRBV30 with TRBJ2-7; 10 bases are a match to TRBD1. Trimming cost V 0 bases and J 5 bases; bases outside gene matches: 4. CDR1 GTSNPN and CDR2 SVGIG come from the germline V gene (reference sequence). CDR3 length equals 14 residues. CDR3 bases: TGTGCCTGGAGTGTCTGGGACAGGGGCCACGAGCAGTACTTC. Its protein is CAWSVWDRGHEQYF. Together with reference TRBV30 and TRBJ2-7, the CDR3 gives the full variable domain: SQTIHQWPATLVQPVGSPLSLECTVEGTSNPNLYWYRQAAGRGLQLLFYSVGIGQISSEVPQNLSASRPQDRQFILSSKKLLLSDSGFYLCAWSVWDRGHEQYFGPGTRLTVT.

The CDR3 DNA sequence: TGTGCCAGCAGCTTGTTCCTAACCTCTGGAAACACCATATATTTT. Protein product: CASSLFLTSGNTIYF. The chain couples TRBV5-6 to TRBJ1-3; D not resolved. Between the trimmed V and J ends, which lost 1 base and 0 bases, there was a span of 8 bases. The CDR3 sequence is 15 residues long. CDR1 is SGHDT, CDR2 YYEEEE, per germline.

The chain combines TRBV19 with TRBJ2-2, with 9 bases fitting TRBD2. CDR1 and CDR2 from the germline V gene are LNHDA and SQIVND (reference sequence). After removal of 3 bases from V and 7 bases from J, the junction contained 6 bases not matched to a gene. The CDR3 has 15 residues. The CDR3 reads CASSIGTSIHGELFF. CDR3 coding DNA: TGTGCCAGTAGTATTGGGACTAGCATACACGGGGAGCTGTTTTTT.

V and J are TRBV11-1 and TRBJ1-1, with D maybe TRBD1 (6 bases). CDR1 is SGHAT and CDR2 is FQDESV in the germline V gene (reference sequence). This CDR3 spans 14 amino acids. With 1 base removed from V and 3 bases from J, the gap between germline ends came to 9 bases. The CDR3 region is CASSLVGADTEAFF. DNA of the CDR3: TGTGCCAGCAGCTTAGTGGGGGCAGACACTGAAGCTTTCTTT.

The chain joins TRBV18 to TRBJ2-5; 7 bases are shared with TRBD1. V was clipped by 5 bases and J by 4 bases; unmatched bases: 4. The CDR3 has 13 residues. Germline values: CDR1 KGHSH, CDR2 LQKENI. The CDR3 region has the DNA TGTGCCAGCTCAGTACAGGGGATAGAGACCCAGTACTTC. The encoded protein is CASSVQGIETQYF.

The V and J genes are TRBV5-1 and TRBJ2-3; D unresolved. The ends were cut back, 3 bases at V and 2 bases at J, with 13 bases in the middle. CDR3 size: 15 residues. Germline V gene lookup returns CDR1 SGHRS and CDR2 YFSETQ. CDR3 residues: CASSSFPTTTDTQYF. Here the CDR3 DNA reads TGCGCCAGCAGCTCTTTCCCGACAACCACAGATACGCAGTATTTT.

V usage is TRBV4-3 and J usage is TRBJ1-4, with D maybe TRBD1 (6 bases). V shed 5 bases and J shed 7 bases, with 14 bases lying between them. The germline gives CDR1 LGHNA, CDR2 YSLEER. CDR3 size: 14 residues. CDR3 DNA sequence: TGCGCCAGCAGCTCCAGGGGACGGGGTGAAAAACTGTTTTTT. Protein product: CASSSRGRGEKLFF.

This clone appeared a single time. The chain has TRBV27 and TRBJ2-7; the match to TRBD1 covers 10 bases. The CDR3 is 13 residues long. Germline V lookup: CDR1 MNHEY, CDR2 SMNVEV (reference sequence). The junction had 7 bases not matched to a gene; V was cut back by 8 bases and J by 6 bases. The CDR3 coding sequence is TGTGCCAGCCGGGACAGGGGAATAGGCGAGCAGTACTTC. Protein: CASRDRGIGEQYF.

A note on this clone: Other DNA sequences in this sample translate to the same CDR3. This chain uses TRBV4-1 with TRBJ2-7; the D gene is possibly TRBD1 (6 bases). Germline lookup yields CDR1 MGHRA and CDR2 YSYEKL. The germline V and J ends were trimmed by 0 bases and 3 bases, with 9 bases remaining between them. This CDR3 region has 14 residues. Here the CDR3 reads CASSQDRGSYEQYF. The CDR3 nucleotides read TGCGCCAGCAGCCAAGACAGGGGAAGCTACGAGCAGTACTTC.

The gene calls are TRBV2 and TRBJ2-1; 10 bases line up with TRBD2. The CDR3 totals 15 residues. Germline V gene data show CDR1 as SNHLY and CDR2 as FYNNEI. Trimming removed 1 base from V and 8 bases from J; junction bases left unmatched: 5. The CDR3 DNA reads as TGTGCCAGCAGTGAAGTAGCGGGGGGTGCCCATGAGCAGTTCTTC. Its translation: CASSEVAGGAHEQFF.

The chain joins TRBV19 to TRBJ1-2; 8 bases are a match to TRBD1. Trimming removed 9 bases from V and 4 bases from J; junction bases left unmatched: 7. Per the germline V gene, CDR1 is LNHDA and CDR2 is SQIVND (reference sequence). This CDR3 is built from 13 residues. CDR3 DNA sequence: TGTGCCAGCGCCAGGGGGCTAGGCTATGGCTACACCTTC. As protein: CASARGLGYGYTF.

This chain uses TRBV11-3 with TRBJ2-7; 13 bases map to TRBD2. In germline, CDR1 is SGHNT, CDR2 YENEEA. CDR3 length: 17 amino acids. Germline trimming cut 5 bases from V and 2 bases from J; bases unmatched to any gene: 9. The CDR3 bases are TGTGCCAGCAGCATCCTACTAGCGGGGGGGCGGGCCTACGAGCAGTACTTC. It translates to CASSILLAGGRAYEQYF.

J is TRBJ1-5 and V is TRBV18; TRBD1 agrees at 7 bases. This CDR3 has 16 amino acids. Germline trimming cut 3 bases from V and 1 base from J; bases unmatched to any gene: 6. Germline CDR1 is KGHSH and CDR2 is LQKENI. As DNA, the CDR3 is TGTGCCAGCTCACCGTTCGGGACAGCAAGCAATCAGCCCCAGCATTTT. This encodes CASSPFGTASNQPQHF. The full variable domain, its missing parts supplied by reference TRBV18 and TRBJ1-5, is NAGVMQNPRHLVRRRGQEARLRCSPMKGHSHVYWYRQLPEEGLKFMVYLQKENIIDESGMPKERFSAEFPKEGPSILRIQQVVRGDSAAYFCASSPFGTASNQPQHFGDGTRLSIL.

The V gene is TRBV3-1 (or the pseudogene TRBV3-2), the J gene TRBJ2-7; D call uncertain. The length of the CDR3 is 11 residues. V was trimmed by 2 bases and J by 7 bases, leaving 6 bases between them. CDR1 is LGHDT and CDR2 is YNNKEL in the germline V gene (reference sequence). CDR3 in DNA: TGTGCCAGCAGCCAATCCATGGAGCAGTACTTC. Its protein product is CASSQSMEQYF.

Remarks on this clone: The conserved phenylalanine or tryptophan is not found at the CDR3 terminus, so this likely reflects a read error. It is unclear where the CDR3 begins or ends on the DNA, so no DNA is shown, and the CDR3 is as TCRdb lists it. This rearrangement joins TRBV3-1 (or the pseudogene TRBV3-2) to TRBJ1-2. CDR1 and CDR2 (germline): LGHDT, YNNKEL (reference sequence). The CDR3 totals 12 residues, both ends included. CDR3 residues: CASSQDRRRWRL.

The chain uses TRBV24-1 and TRBJ2-5, with 14 bases fitting TRBD2. This CDR3 spans 17 amino acids. Germline-derived CDR1 and CDR2 are KGHDR and SFDVKD. The V and J ends lost 2 bases and 5 bases, in that order; junction bases with no gene match: 6. The CDR3 DNA sequence: TGTGCCACCAGTGATTACGGACTAGCGGGGGGCGGGGAGACCCAGTACTTC. This encodes CATSDYGLAGGGETQYF.

V gene TRBV5-1 combines with J gene TRBJ2-2; possibly TRBD2 for D (5 bases). Looked up from germline, CDR1 is SGHRS and CDR2 is YFSETQ. The length of the CDR3 is 14 residues. Trimming shortened V by 2 bases and J by 6 bases, and 11 bases separated the two germline ends. CDR3 region: CASSLEGAAGELFF. The CDR3 nucleotides read TGCGCCAGCAGCTTAGAGGGAGCGGCCGGGGAGCTGTTTTTT.

V usage is TRBV11-2 and J usage is TRBJ2-2; D is perhaps TRBD1 (6 bases). The length of the CDR3 is 14 residues. CDR1 and CDR2 (germline): SGHAT, FQNNGV. V shed 5 bases and J shed 6 bases, with 13 bases lying between them. The CDR3 reads CASSAQTGPGELFF. DNA of the CDR3: TGTGCCAGCAGCGCCCAGACAGGACCCGGGGAGCTGTTTTTT.

J is TRBJ2-3 and V is TRBV10-3, with a tentative D call TRBD2 (5 bases). The CDR3 has 13 residues. Germline V gives CDR1 ENHRY, CDR2 SYGVKD. V was pared by 11 bases and J by 0 bases, with 12 bases between. DNA of the CDR3: TGTGCCGCCTCGGGAACCAGCACAGATACGCAGTATTTT. It is translated as CAASGTSTDTQYF.

The chain uses TRBV10-3 and TRBJ1-2; D may be TRBD1 (5 bases). This CDR3 contains 14 residues. From germline, CDR1 is ENHRY and CDR2 SYGVKD. V was cut by 6 bases and J by 0 bases, with 11 bases left in between. CDR3 bases: TGTGCCATCAGGGATACAGGAGCTAACTATGGCTACACCTTC. It yields the protein CAIRDTGANYGYTF.